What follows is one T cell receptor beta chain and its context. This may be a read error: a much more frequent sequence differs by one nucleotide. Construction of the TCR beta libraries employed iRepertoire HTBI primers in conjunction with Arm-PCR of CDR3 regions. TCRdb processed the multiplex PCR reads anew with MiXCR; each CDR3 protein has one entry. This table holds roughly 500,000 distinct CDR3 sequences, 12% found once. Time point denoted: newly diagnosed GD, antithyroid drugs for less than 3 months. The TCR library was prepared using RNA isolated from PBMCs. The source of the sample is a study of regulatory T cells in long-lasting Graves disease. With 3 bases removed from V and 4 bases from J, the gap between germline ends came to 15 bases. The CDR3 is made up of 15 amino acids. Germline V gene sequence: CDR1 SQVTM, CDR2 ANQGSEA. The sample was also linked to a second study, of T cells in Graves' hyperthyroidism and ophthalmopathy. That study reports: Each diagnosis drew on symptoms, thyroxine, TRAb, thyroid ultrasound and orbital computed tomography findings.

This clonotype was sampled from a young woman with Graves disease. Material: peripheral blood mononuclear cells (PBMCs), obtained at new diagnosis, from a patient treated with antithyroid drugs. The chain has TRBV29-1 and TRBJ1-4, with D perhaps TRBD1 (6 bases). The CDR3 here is CSVDDRGGHNEKLFF. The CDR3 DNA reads TGCAGCGTTGACGATCGAGGGGGACATAATGAAAAACTGTTTTTT.